This T cell receptor (beta chain) was documented in a study of shared clonotypes between healthy human individuals. Naive CD8 cells comprised CD45RO-negative, CCR7-positively selected cells, excluding terminally differentiated effector memory CD45RA+ cells. The CDR3 length is 18 residues. The germline V gene encodes CDR1 SEHNR and CDR2 FQNEAQ (reference sequence). The ends lost 5 bases at V and 6 bases at J; junction bases unmatched: 20. Assay: immunoSEQ multiplex PCR; the TCRdb copy retains only in-frame clones and omits some. The sample lists approximately 2,200,000 clones, around 93% occurring once.

The specimen sequenced was naive CD8+ T cells from PBMCs. The TCR was taken from a man aged 18 to 35 in good health. Some clones in this sample may be carry-over from other donors' samples. J is TRBJ1-2 and V is TRBV7-9, with TRBD1 matching over 8 bases. CDR3 in amino acids: CASSGPGTGMVKGDGYTF. CDR3 sequence (DNA): TGTGCCAGCAGCGGTCCCGGGACAGGCATGGTGAAAGGGGATGGCTACACCTTC.